A selection of T cell receptor beta chains follows, all from one sample in a study of T cell changes during pregnancy in multiple sclerosis. Libraries were prepared by immunoSEQ multiplex PCR; TCRdb keeps only in-frame clonotypes and omits some of them. The data hold 80,000 to 130,000 clones, with around 93% observed a single time. This material consisted of peripheral blood, taken before pregnancy. The source of these receptors is a female donor with multiple sclerosis, enrolled in a pregnancy study. Each CDR3 is given with its conserved first and last residue. The D gene is left open where the match is weak. Clone size is stated in some rows and not others, as once, few, many or a class when expanded.

j_gene	abundance	v_gene	d_gene	CDR3aa	CDR3nt
TRBJ2-7	.	TRBV19	TRBD2	CASARREYFEQYF	TGTGCCAGTGCTCGGCGGGAGTATTTCGAGCAGTACTTC
TRBJ2-3	.	TRBV4-1	TRBD2	CASSQVLAGGADTQYF	TGCGCCAGCAGCCAAGTCCTAGCGGGAGGTGCAGATACGCAGTATTTT
TRBJ2-2	.	TRBV7-9	.	CARQVLNTGELFF	TGTGCCAGACAGGTTCTAAACACCGGGGAGCTGTTTTTT
TRBJ2-7	.	TRBV30	TRBD2	CAWSERLAGDFYEQYF	TGTGCCTGGAGCGAAAGACTAGCGGGAGACTTCTACGAGCAGTACTTC
TRBJ1-4	.	TRBV2	.	CASSEALTNEKLFF	TGTGCCAGCAGTGAGGCCCTTACAAATGAAAAACTGTTTTTT
TRBJ2-7	.	TRBV5-1	TRBD2	CASSPGLAFAYEQYF	TGCGCCAGCAGCCCCGGACTAGCGTTCGCCTACGAGCAGTACTTC
TRBJ2-7	few	TRBV2	TRBD2	CASSSSGGSSYEQYF	TGTGCCAGCAGTTCCAGCGGGGGCAGCTCCTACGAGCAGTACTTC
TRBJ1-2	.	TRBV7-9	.	CASSRQANYGYTF	TGTGCCAGCAGTAGACAGGCCAACTATGGCTACACCTTC
TRBJ1-2	.	TRBV28	.	CASSLRTADYGYTF	TGTGCCAGCAGTTTAAGGACAGCCGACTATGGCTACACCTTC
TRBJ2-6	.	TRBV19	.	CASSLGRGRAGANVLTF	TGTGCCAGTAGCCTTGGAAGGGGGAGGGCTGGGGCCAACGTCCTGACTTTC
TRBJ1-1	.	TRBV28	TRBD1	CASRTGTGFAFF	TGTGCCAGCAGAACCGGGACAGGGTTCGCTTTCTTT
TRBJ1-2	.	TRBV11-2	TRBD1	CASSLRMAGGRDGYTF	TGTGCCAGCAGCCTTAGAATGGCAGGGGGTAGGGATGGCTACACCTTC
TRBJ2-3	.	TRBV11-3	.	CASSPPGGQIDTQYF	TGTGCCAGCAGCCCCCCAGGGGGGCAGATAGATACGCAGTATTTT
TRBJ2-2	.	TRBV7-9	TRBD1	CASSLPRDRDTGELFF	TGTGCCAGCAGCTTACCCCGGGACAGAGACACCGGGGAGCTGTTTTTT
TRBJ2-3	.	TRBV28	TRBD1	CASNWDSVVDTQYF	TGTGCCAGCAACTGGGACAGTGTAGTTGATACGCAGTATTTT
TRBJ2-2	.	TRBV10-3	TRBD1	CAISQSLDGTGQTGELFF	TGTGCCATCAGCCAATCATTAGACGGGACAGGTCAAACCGGGGAGCTGTTTTTT
TRBJ2-5	once	TRBV30	TRBD1	CAWRDRARETQYF	TGTGCCTGGAGAGACAGGGCCCGTGAGACCCAGTACTTC
TRBJ2-7	.	TRBV9	.	CASSVSRDGYEQYF	TGTGCCAGCAGCGTATCGCGGGACGGCTACGAGCAGTACTTC
TRBJ2-3	.	TRBV7-9	TRBD1	CASSPRGTDTQYF	TGTGCCAGCAGCCCCAGGGGGACAGATACGCAGTATTTT
TRBJ2-1	.	TRBV11-2	.	CASSLAWSSYNEQFF	TGTGCCAGCAGCTTAGCTTGGAGCTCCTACAATGAGCAGTTCTTC
TRBJ2-1	.	TRBV2	.	CASSVTGPHEQFF	TGTGCCAGCAGTGTAACAGGGCCTCATGAGCAGTTCTTC
TRBJ2-2	once	TRBV21-1	.	CASSSHPPDRGNTGELFF	TGTGCCAGCAGCTCACACCCCCCGGACAGGGGGAACACCGGGGAGCTGTTTTTT
TRBJ2-7	.	TRBV10-3	.	CAISERVMYEQYF	TGTGCCATCAGCGAACGGGTGATGTACGAGCAGTACTTC
TRBJ2-3	.	TRBV7-2	TRBD2	CASSRRTSGRAGADTQYF	TGTGCCAGCAGCCGTCGGACTAGCGGGAGGGCCGGGGCCGATACGCAGTATTTT
TRBJ1-2	once	TRBV20-1	.	CSARGMVGYTF	TGCAGTGCTAGGGGCATGGTGGGCTACACCTTC
TRBJ2-1	.	TRBV6-5	TRBD1	CASRGGQGAVNEQFF	TGTGCCAGCAGGGGGGGACAGGGAGCCGTCAATGAGCAGTTCTTC
TRBJ2-2	.	TRBV30	.	CAWSGGGGGELFF	TGTGCCTGGAGTGGAGGGGGGGGCGGGGAGCTGTTTTTT
TRBJ2-3	.	TRBV2	TRBD1	CASNRDRSDTQYF	TGTGCCAGCAATAGGGACAGGTCAGATACGCAGTATTTT
TRBJ2-7	.	TRBV4-2	.	CASSQVERGNEQYF	TGTGCCAGCAGCCAAGTTGAAAGGGGGAACGAGCAGTACTTC
TRBJ2-7	.	TRBV28	TRBD1	CASSLRGQVEQYF	TGTGCCAGCAGTTTACGGGGACAGGTAGAGCAGTACTTC
TRBJ1-4	.	TRBV6-1	.	CASSEGGEKLFF	TGTGCCAGCAGTGAAGGAGGAGAAAAACTGTTTTTT
TRBJ2-5	.	TRBV29-1	TRBD2	CSVEPLAGVGETQYF	TGCAGCGTTGAACCGTTAGCGGGAGTGGGGGAGACCCAGTACTTC
TRBJ2-5	.	TRBV12-5	.	CASGLNRAGTQYF	TGTGCTAGTGGTTTGAACAGGGCCGGGACCCAGTACTTC
TRBJ2-1	.	TRBV10-1	TRBD1	CASSDTDRALRDEQFF	TGCGCCAGCAGTGATACCGACAGGGCCCTCCGCGATGAGCAGTTCTTC
TRBJ2-3	.	TRBV29-1	.	CSVEEGIKVDTQYF	TGCAGCGTTGAGGAGGGAATTAAGGTAGATACGCAGTATTTT
TRBJ2-3	.	TRBV7-9	.	CASAPYRDTVTDTQYF	TGTGCCAGCGCACCCTACAGGGACACAGTCACAGATACGCAGTATTTT
TRBJ1-6	.	TRBV5-4	.	CASSLPYSNSPLHF	TGTGCCAGCAGCTTGCCTTACAGTAATTCACCCCTCCACTTT
TRBJ1-1	.	TRBV9	.	CASSARGGSTEAFF	TGTGCCAGCAGCGCCCGGGGGGGGTCCACTGAAGCTTTCTTT
TRBJ2-3	.	TRBV5-4	TRBD2	CASSRGLAGRLDTQYF	TGTGCCAGCAGTCGAGGACTAGCGGGAAGATTAGATACGCAGTATTTT
TRBJ1-1	once	TRBV27	.	CASSLGGIPRYSEAFF	TGTGCCAGCAGTTTAGGGGGCATCCCGAGGTACTCTGAAGCTTTCTTT
TRBJ1-5	.	TRBV19	TRBD1	CASTGTGGNNQPQHF	TGTGCCAGTACCGGGACAGGTGGAAACAATCAGCCCCAGCATTTT
TRBJ1-1	.	TRBV6-5	TRBD1	CASRRTGAEAFF	TGTGCCAGCAGGAGGACAGGGGCGGAAGCTTTCTTT
TRBJ2-2	.	TRBV29-1	.	CSAGSASNTGELFF	TGCAGCGCCGGGTCAGCGTCGAACACCGGGGAGCTGTTTTTT
TRBJ2-7	.	TRBV7-6	TRBD2	CASSAKLAAVSGQYF	TGTGCCAGCAGCGCGAAACTAGCGGCAGTTTCTGGGCAGTACTTC
TRBJ2-7	.	TRBV4-2	TRBD1	CASSQDRQGYDYEQYF	TGTGCCAGCAGCCAAGATCGACAGGGGTATGACTACGAGCAGTACTTC
TRBJ2-2	.	TRBV28	.	CASSFRLHRAGELFF	TGTGCCAGCAGTTTCCGTCTTCACCGGGCCGGGGAGCTGTTTTTT
TRBJ1-3	.	TRBV9	.	CASSVSGAKGNTIYF	TGTGCCAGCAGCGTATCAGGGGCGAAGGGAAACACCATATATTTT
TRBJ1-3	.	TRBV2	TRBD1	CASAGTGGRGDPGNTIYF	TGTGCCAGCGCAGGGACAGGGGGTCGGGGAGACCCTGGAAACACCATATATTTT
TRBJ2-5	.	TRBV18	TRBD1	CASSRDRAPQGLQETQYF	TGTGCCAGCTCAAGGGACAGGGCCCCTCAGGGGCTTCAAGAGACCCAGTACTTC
TRBJ2-7	.	TRBV7-9	.	CASSLQVGATYEQYF	TGTGCCAGCAGCCTACAGGTTGGCGCCACCTACGAGCAGTACTTC
TRBJ1-1	.	TRBV19	.	CASSITQAAFF	TGTGCCAGTAGTATAACACAGGCAGCTTTCTTT
TRBJ1-2	.	TRBV15	TRBD1	CATSSLLGTGVLYGYTF	TGTGCCACCAGCAGTCTATTAGGGACAGGAGTTCTCTATGGCTACACCTTC
TRBJ2-3	.	TRBV7-9	TRBD2	CASSLGVGDYDTQYF	TGTGCCAGCAGCTTAGGGGTAGGGGACTATGATACGCAGTATTTT
TRBJ1-2	.	TRBV9	.	CASSQSTSYGYTF	TGTGCCAGCAGCCAAAGCACGAGCTATGGCTACACCTTC
TRBJ1-1	few	TRBV30	TRBD1	CAWDSQGMGTEAFF	TGTGCCTGGGACTCACAGGGGATGGGCACTGAAGCTTTCTTT